This T cell receptor (beta chain) was retrieved from a study of blood T cell repertoires in COVID-19. Background on the study: Collection of acute and convalescent COVID-19 samples took place in the United States, Italy and Spain. The analysed material was cDNA or gDNA that came from T cells, B-cell-depleted T cells, or PBMCs.

Original handling: Amplification from reference gene primers served as the basis for estimated nucleated cell counts. Method: immunoSEQ multiplex PCR; TCRdb's copy keeps in-frame clones and lacks some. V and J calls and clone size follow that table, whereas D and trimming were derived from the DNA. This sample has around 81,000 clones, with around four fifths found just once. V trimming: 1 base; J trimming: 1 base; junction bases outside the gene matches: 4. The CDR3 is made up of 16 amino acids. The germline CDR1 and CDR2 sequences are SGHTS and YDEGEE. The rearrangement links TRBV5-8 to TRBJ1-3; TRBD1 matches at 8 bases. The sequencing sample was made of peripheral blood. The origin of this receptor is a man between 50 and 59 years old with acute or convalescent COVID-19. DNA for the CDR3: TGTGCCAGCAGCTTGTTTCAGGGGGCATCTGGAAACACCATATATTTT. Residues: CASSLFQGASGNTIYF.